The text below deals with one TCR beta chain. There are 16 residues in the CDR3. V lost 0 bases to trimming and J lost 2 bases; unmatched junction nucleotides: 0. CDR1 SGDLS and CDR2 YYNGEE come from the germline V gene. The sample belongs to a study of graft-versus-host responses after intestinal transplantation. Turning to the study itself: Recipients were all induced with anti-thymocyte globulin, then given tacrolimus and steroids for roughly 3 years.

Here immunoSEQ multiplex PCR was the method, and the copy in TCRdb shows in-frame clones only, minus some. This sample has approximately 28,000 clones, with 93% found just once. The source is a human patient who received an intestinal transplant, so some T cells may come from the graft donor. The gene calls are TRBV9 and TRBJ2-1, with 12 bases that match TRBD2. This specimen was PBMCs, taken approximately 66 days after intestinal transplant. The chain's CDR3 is CASSVGLAGAYNEQFF. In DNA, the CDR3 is TGTGCCAGCAGCGTAGGACTAGCGGGGGCCTACAATGAGCAGTTCTTC.